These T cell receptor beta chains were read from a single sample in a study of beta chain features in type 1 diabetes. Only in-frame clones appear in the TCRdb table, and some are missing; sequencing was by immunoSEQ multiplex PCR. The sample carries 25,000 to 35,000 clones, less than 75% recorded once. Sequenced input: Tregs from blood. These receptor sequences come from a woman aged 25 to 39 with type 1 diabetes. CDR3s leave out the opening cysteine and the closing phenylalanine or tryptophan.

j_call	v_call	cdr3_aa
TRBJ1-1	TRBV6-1	ASRRGQDTNTEAF
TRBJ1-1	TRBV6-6	ASSRVSWMTNTEAF
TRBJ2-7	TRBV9	ASSTRSGVDYEQY
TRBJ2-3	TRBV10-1	ASSEQRGVTDTQY
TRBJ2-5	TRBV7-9	ASRVQGKETQY
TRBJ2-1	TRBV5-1	ASSQGQGGGHEQF
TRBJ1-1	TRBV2	ASRDSYTEAF
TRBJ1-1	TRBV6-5	ASSYQGGDTEAF
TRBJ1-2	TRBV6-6	AHQGTGYGYT
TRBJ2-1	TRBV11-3	ASSFGLALGNEQF
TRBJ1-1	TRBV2	ASSVSAGGRVMNTEAF
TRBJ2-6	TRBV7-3	ASSLETGAAGANVLT
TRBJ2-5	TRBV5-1	ASSRLGGSAGETQY
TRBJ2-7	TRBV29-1	SVVVASYYEQY
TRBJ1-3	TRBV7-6	ASSLVDSLLGNTIY
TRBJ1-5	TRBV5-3	ARSYSVDSSYSNQPQH
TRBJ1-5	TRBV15	ATSRGRDQPQH
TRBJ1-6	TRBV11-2	ASSLGRGQYNSPLH
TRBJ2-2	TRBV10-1	ASSGTANGELF
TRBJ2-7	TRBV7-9	ASSPYSYEQY
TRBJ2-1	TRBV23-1	ASSHPSGMEQF
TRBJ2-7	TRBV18	ASSPLDRGEQY
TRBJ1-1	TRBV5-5	ASSLRGQMNTEAF
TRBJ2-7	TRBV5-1	ASSLVQGYEQY
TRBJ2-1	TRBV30	AWSVAGGPPEQF
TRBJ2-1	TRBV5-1	ASSLSVYNEQF
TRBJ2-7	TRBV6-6	ASSGQAYEQY
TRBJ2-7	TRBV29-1	SVEEGGLAGVRRSSYEQY
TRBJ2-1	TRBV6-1	ASSEALVRGEQF
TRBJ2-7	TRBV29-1	SAKRGPTTGQY
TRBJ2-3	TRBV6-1	ASKITGYTDTQY
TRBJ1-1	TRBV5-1	ASSSNLDMVTEAF
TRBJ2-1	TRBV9	ASSAGTSGYNEQF
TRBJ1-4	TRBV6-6	ASDRGGEKLF
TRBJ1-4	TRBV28	ASSLRGRTEKGLF
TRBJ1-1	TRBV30	AWSLVSLKAF
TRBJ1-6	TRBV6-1	ASDNRPYNSPLH
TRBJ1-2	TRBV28	ASSLLAENYGYT
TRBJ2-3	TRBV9	ASSAGLARRSTDTQY
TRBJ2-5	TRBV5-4	ASSPDLIQGRRTQY
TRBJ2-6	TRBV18	ASSPALTGVSGANVLT
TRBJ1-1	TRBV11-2	ASSQGVNTEAF
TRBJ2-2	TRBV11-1	ASRKASNTGELF
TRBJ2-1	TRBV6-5	ASSYLAVSYNEQF
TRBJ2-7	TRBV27	ASSFGQGAHYEQY
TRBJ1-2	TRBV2	ASSDEGIGYGYT
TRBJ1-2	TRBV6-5	ASRNLGSHYGYT
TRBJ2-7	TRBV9	ASSVEVSSYEQY
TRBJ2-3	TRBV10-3	AISGDMTDTQY
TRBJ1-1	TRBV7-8	ASSLGTGGRPSLEAF
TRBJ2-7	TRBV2	ASTGTESSYEQY
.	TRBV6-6	ASSYVASGSREQY
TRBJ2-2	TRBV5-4	ASSLGDRESGELF
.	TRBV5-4	ASSDKTRSSYEQY
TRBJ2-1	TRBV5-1	ASSSGGTGGYNEQF
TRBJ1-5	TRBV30	AWRDGHGPQH
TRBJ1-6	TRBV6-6	ASSRTGEESPLH